Included here is one T cell receptor beta chain sequence, with context. Its specific antigen is unknown. No much larger clone is present one base from it, and per-base qualities are unavailable. The junction shows trimming of 3 bases on V and 6 bases on J, plus 10 bases between the germline ends. From the germline V gene (reference sequence), CDR1 is DFQATT and CDR2 is SNEGSKA. The CDR3 has 12 amino acids, counting the end cysteine and phenylalanine. Left in the record is the CDR3 DNA by itself, 36 bases read in frame from the first base. Ficoll-Paque density gradient centrifugation was the method used to isolate PBMCs. This sample was included in a study of T-cell memory formation after mild COVID-19 (dated by TCRdb to the early 2020s). Notes on the research overall: TCR sequence clusters from the two donors were found to be largely donor specific. In two donors, T-cell clones that expanded and contracted after mild COVID-19 were followed by sequencing TCRalpha and TCRbeta repertoires longitudinally. Two young, previously healthy adult volunteers, one female and one male, were included in the cohort. The research as a whole found: Some responding clones were detected in pre-infection memory, suggesting pre-existing cross-reactive memory T cells joined the SARS-CoV-2 response. Balanced CD4/CD8 phenotypes were observed for clones contracting from day 15 to 85, whereas a bias towards CD4+ was observed for a second wave of clones expanding from day 15 to 37. Whether the second-wave clones peaking on day 37 were SARS-CoV-2 specific was not confirmed. The study included only a couple of mild cases, and larger cohorts that include severe cases with pre-infection samples were judged to be necessary. Contracting CD4+ clones were found mainly in CM and EM memory subsets, while CD8+ clones were enriched in EMRA.

Sequencing was carried out with an Illumina NovaSeq 6000. TCRalpha and TCRbeta cDNA libraries were constructed by 5'RACE with constant-segment primers, with sample barcodes and unique molecular identifiers being introduced. Trizol reagent was used to extract RNA from every sample. Amplification of the libraries took two PCR steps, and the second step added a second sample barcode plus Illumina TruSeq adapters. Libraries were sequenced on an Illumina NovaSeq with 2 x 150 bp paired-end reads. On the authors' methods: Demultiplexing of reads and collapsing into UMI-guided consensus sequences were performed with migec v1.2.7. Using mixcr v2.1.11, UMI consensuses were aligned to TRA and TRB V and J templates and then assembled into clonotypes. A clonotype was counted as expanded or contracted only when both edgeR and NoisET called the clonotype significant, with the noise models trained on biological replicates. For edgeR calls, a false discovery rate-adjusted p below 0.01 and a log2 fold-change threshold of 1 were applied. As an exploratory analysis of dynamics, max-normalized trajectories of the 1000 most abundant clonotypes were examined by PCA with hierarchical clustering. The CD4 or CD8 phenotype of responding clones was assigned using the separately sequenced CD4+ and CD8+ repertoires. The public reads were quality trimmed at Q25 with fastp and then assembled into clones with MiXCR by TCRdb, keeping productive beta chains. Every entry covers one CDR3 protein and lists the most common genes and DNA from its rows. The V and J calls reflect TCRdb's pipeline rather than the authors' work. The sample table shows roughly 200,000 distinct CDR3 sequences, and approximately 16% are seen once. Jointly, the top ten make up about 2.1% of the sample.

The sequence was obtained from an adult woman who had mild COVID-19 (a few samples of this study predate the infection). The sample titles of this study are shuffled in the database, so cell type and time point are left out; the donor was told from shared clones. The sequence links TRBV20-1 to TRBJ2-3; no D gene call is confident. Sequencing was carried out using PBMCs or a T cell subset sorted from them (not recorded which). The nucleotide sequence reads TGCAGTGCTAGCCCGACGGTGGATACGCAGTATTTT. The resulting protein is CSASPTVDTQYF.